Sequencing of this T cell receptor beta chain was carried out in a study of naive and memory T cell subsets. Per germline, CDR1 SQVTM and CDR2 ANQGSEA. This CDR3 contains 14 residues. V was shortened by 5 bases and J by 4 bases, with 17 bases between the two germline ends. This clonotype was observed many times. The beta constant-region primer was an equimolar mix of two oligonucleotides covering TRBC1 and TRBC2. Ligated cDNA was amplified by four rounds of PCR with nested alpha and beta constant-region primers and SP2. TCRdb processed the UMI-ligation and nested PCR reads anew with MiXCR; each CDR3 protein has one entry. The sample yields around 30,000 distinct CDR3 sequences, around a sixth seen once.

The gene calls are TRBV29-1 and TRBJ1-2; D ambiguous. The source material was effector memory CD4+ T cells from blood. Subset specified: effector memory, CD45RA- CD27-. The clonotype originates from a human donor in good health. The CDR3 protein is CSVTDREGIYGYTF. CDR3 in DNA: TGCAGCGTTACCGACCGGGAAGGTATCTATGGCTACACCTTC.